These 11 T cell receptor beta chains were sequenced from one sample in a study of blood T cells in healthy people across ages. The authors ran a second PCR of about 7 to 11 cycles using a sample-barcoded 5' primer and a J-beta primer mix. TCRdb fed the 5' RACE reads into MiXCR, producing one record per CDR3 protein. Counted here are 700,000 to 1,000,000 distinct CDR3 sequences, around 43% occurring once; the ten biggest clones make up roughly 19%. Sequencing was done on a sample of blood. These receptors originate from a man aged 60 to 75 in good health.

The V call is TRBV7-9, the J call TRBJ1-1; no clear D. Looked up from germline, CDR1 is SEHNR and CDR2 is FQNEAQ (reference sequence). This CDR3 has 14 residues. V was clipped by 5 bases and J by 4 bases, with 14 bases between them. The DNA for the CDR3 is TGTGCCAGCAGCCCCGATCCTTTGGGCACTGAAGCTTTCTTT. It is translated as CASSPDPLGTEAFF. The full variable domain, rest sourced from reference TRBV7-9 and TRBJ1-1, is DTGVSQNPRHKITKRGQNVTFRCDPISEHNRLYWYRQTLGQGPEFLTYFQNEAQLEKSRLLSDRFSAERPKGSFSTLEIQRTEQGDSAMYLCASSPDPLGTEAFFGQGTRLTVV.

There are a few counts of this clonotype. The chain combines TRBV4-3 with TRBJ2-7; the match to TRBD1 covers 10 bases. Germline V gene sequence: CDR1 LGHNA, CDR2 YSLEER. J was trimmed by 3 bases and V by 5 bases; bases with no gene match: 7. This CDR3 is 15 amino acids long. The chain's CDR3 is CASSTWTGGIYEQYF. CDR3 nucleotide sequence: TGCGCCAGCAGCACCTGGACAGGGGGTATCTACGAGCAGTACTTC.

This chain connects TRBV4-3 to TRBJ2-3, with TRBD2 identical over 8 bases. Germline V CDR1 and CDR2: LGHNA, YSLEER. V trimming: 1 base; J trimming: 10 bases; junction bases outside the gene matches: 10. This CDR3 comprises 15 residues. The CDR3 DNA sequence: TGCGCCAGCAGCCAAGGGACTAGCTCCCTTCTTGCGCAGTATTTT. Translated, it gives CASSQGTSSLLAQYF.

The chain recombines TRBV14 with TRBJ2-7, with TRBD2 as a possible D gene (5 bases). This CDR3 has 10 residues. The V and J ends lost 3 bases and 9 bases respectively, with 6 bases between them. Per the germline V gene, CDR1 is SGHDN and CDR2 is FVKESK. CDR3 loop: CASSHGGQYF. Written as DNA, the CDR3 is TGTGCCAGCAGCCACGGAGGGCAGTACTTC.

The CDR3 protein is CASSLNPDGDVLTF. The CDR3 DNA reads TGTGCCAGCAGCTTAAATCCGGACGGGGACGTCCTGACTTTC. The V gene is TRBV7-6, the J gene TRBJ2-6, with D possibly being TRBD2 (5 bases). V was shortened by 2 bases and J by 11 bases, with 13 bases between the two germline ends. The CDR3 is 14 residues long. Looked up from germline, CDR1 is SGHVS and CDR2 is FNYEAQ. The full variable domain, completed using reference TRBV7-6 and TRBJ2-6, is GAGVSQSPRYKVTKRGQDVALRCDPISGHVSLYWYRQALGQGPEFLTYFNYEAQQDKSGLPNDRFSAERPEGSISTLTIQRTEQRDSAMYRCASSLNPDGDVLTFGAGSRLTVL.

V is TRBV6-5 and J is TRBJ1-2; D is undetermined. The V end lost 0 bases, the J end lost 4 bases, and 9 bases lay between the germline ends. The CDR3 contains 14 residues. Germline CDR1 reads MNHEY; CDR2 reads SVGAGI. The CDR3 region is CASSYSRGFYGYTF. The CDR3 nucleotides read TGTGCCAGCAGTTACTCGAGAGGGTTCTATGGCTACACCTTC.

The J gene is TRBJ1-1, the V gene TRBV11-3; D uncertain. CDR1 is SGHNT and CDR2 is YENEEA in the germline V gene. V lost 7 bases, J lost 1 base, and 7 bases lay in between. The CDR3 has 12 amino acids. The CDR3 protein is CASTDSNTEAFF. CDR3 nucleotide sequence: TGTGCCAGCACGGACTCGAACACTGAAGCTTTCTTT.

The table lists this clonotype with a count of one. This CDR3 is CASSEGDLETQYF. The CDR3 coding sequence is TGTGCCAGCAGTGAGGGGGACTTGGAGACCCAGTACTTC. The rearrangement joins TRBV2 to TRBJ2-7; maybe TRBD2 (6 bases). The J call is in doubt because the DNA end fits TRBJ2-5 better. Germline loops: CDR1 SNHLY, CDR2 FYNNEI. CDR3 size: 13 residues.

This chain uses TRBV6-5 with TRBJ2-7; 8 bases agree with TRBD1. Looked up from germline, CDR1 is MNHEY and CDR2 is SVGAGI. The trim removed 5 bases at V and 6 bases at J, leaving 12 bases unmatched. The CDR3 sequence is 15 residues long. CDR3 loop: CASSHRAGGSAEQYF. In DNA, the CDR3 is TGTGCCAGCAGTCACAGGGCAGGGGGCTCAGCCGAGCAGTACTTC.

Of note for this clonotype: It may be a read error: a sequence one base away is much more abundant. The rearrangement links TRBV20-1 to TRBJ2-1, with D possibly matching TRBD1 (5 bases). The germline V and J ends were trimmed by 1 base and 3 bases, with 10 bases remaining between them. Germline CDR1 and CDR2: DFQATT and SNEGSKA (reference sequence). The CDR3 consists of 14 residues. The CDR3 DNA is TGCAGTGCTAGAGGCGGACAACGCTACAATGAGCAGTTCTTC. Its translation: CSARGGQRYNEQFF.

This clonotype has just one count. Germline and junction disagree at one end, which may indicate a read error. The chain has TRBV20-1 and TRBJ1-5; 7 bases map to TRBD1. CDR3 length: 15 amino acids. Germline loops: CDR1 DFQATT, CDR2 SNEGSKA (reference sequence). The CDR3 sequence is CGAIGQEHSNQPQHF. The CDR3 nucleotides are TGCGGTGCTATCGGACAGGAACATAGCAATCAGCCCCAGCATTTT.